A single count supports the clone carrying this TCR beta chain. The trim removed 1 base at V and 1 base at J, leaving 13 bases unmatched. Germline V gene sequence: CDR1 LNHNV, CDR2 YYDKDF (reference sequence). The CDR3 covers 19 residues. 13 Jbeta primers and 60 Vbeta primers were used for the PCR. Clones were read by immunoSEQ multiplex PCR, and TCRdb kept only the in-frame ones, dropping some. The sample lists 150,000 to 200,000 clones, around 83% occurring once. The data were obtained in a study of cytomegalovirus exposure and HLA in healthy donors. The clonotype was recovered from a woman under 30 in good health and CMV-seronegative. Sequenced sample: PBMCs. This chain joins TRBV15 and TRBJ1-1; 9 bases line up with TRBD1. The CDR3 DNA reads TGTGCCACCAGCAGAGGGGAAGGGACAGGGAAAGTTAGGAACACTGAAGCTTTCTTT. This sequence encodes CATSRGEGTGKVRNTEAFF. The full variable domain, in which reference TRBV15 and TRBJ1-1 provide the parts outside the CDR3, is DAMVIQNPRYQVTQFGKPVTLSCSQTLNHNVMYWYQQKSSQAPKLLFHYYDKDFNNEADTPDNFQSRRPNTSFCFLDIRSPGLGDTAMYLCATSRGEGTGKVRNTEAFFGQGTRLTVV.